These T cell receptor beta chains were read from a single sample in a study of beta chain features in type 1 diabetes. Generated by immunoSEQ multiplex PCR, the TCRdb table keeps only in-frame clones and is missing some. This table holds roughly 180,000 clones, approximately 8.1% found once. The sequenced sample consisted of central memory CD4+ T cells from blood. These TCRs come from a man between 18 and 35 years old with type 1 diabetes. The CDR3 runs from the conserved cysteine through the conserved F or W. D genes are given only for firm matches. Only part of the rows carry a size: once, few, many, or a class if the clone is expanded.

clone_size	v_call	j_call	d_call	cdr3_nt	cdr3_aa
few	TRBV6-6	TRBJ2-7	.	TGTGCCAGCAGTTACCCTCCGAGCTACGAGCAGTACTTC	CASSYPPSYEQYF
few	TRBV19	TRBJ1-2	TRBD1	TGTGCCAGTAGCCATTCCGGACAGGGCGGTTATGGCTACACCTTC	CASSHSGQGGYGYTF
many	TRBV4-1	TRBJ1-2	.	TGCGCCAGCAGCCAAGATCATGGGCAGGCCTATGGCTACACCTTC	CASSQDHGQAYGYTF
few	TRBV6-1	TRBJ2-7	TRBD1	TGTGCCAGCAGTCAAGGACAGGGGGCGCAGCAGTACTTC	CASSQGQGAQQYF
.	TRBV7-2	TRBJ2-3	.	TGTGCCAGCAGCCTACGGGGGTCTAGCACAGATACGCAGTATTTT	CASSLRGSSTDTQYF
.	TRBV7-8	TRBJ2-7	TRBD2	TGTGCCAGCCGGAGCGGGAGGTTTACCTACGAGCAGTACTTC	CASRSGRFTYEQYF
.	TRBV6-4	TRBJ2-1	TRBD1	TGTGCCAGCAGACGGGGACAGGGGTACAATGAGCAGTTCTTC	CASRRGQGYNEQFF
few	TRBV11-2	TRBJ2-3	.	TGTGCCAGCAGCTTAGTTGTCCGGGATACGCAGTATTTT	CASSLVVRDTQYF
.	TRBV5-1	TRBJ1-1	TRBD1	TGCGCCAGCAGCGAAGGACAGGGGAACACTGAAGCTTTCTTT	CASSEGQGNTEAFF
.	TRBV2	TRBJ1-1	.	TGTGCCAGCACTGGGGCTATTAACACTGAAGCTTTCTTT	CASTGAINTEAFF
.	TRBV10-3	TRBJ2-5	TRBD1	TGTGCCATCAGGGGACAGCTCCAACAAGAGACCCAGTACTTC	CAIRGQLQQETQYF
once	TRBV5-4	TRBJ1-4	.	TGTGCCAGCAGCCTCGGGACTACTAATGAAAAACTGTTTTTT	CASSLGTTNEKLFF
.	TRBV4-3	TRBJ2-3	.	TGCGCCAGCAGCCAAGATCAGGTACTCCTACGCACAGATACGCAGTATTTT	CASSQDQVLLRTDTQYF
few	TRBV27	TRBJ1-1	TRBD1	TGTGCCAGCAGTCCCGGACAGGCCTGGCAGGACACTGAAGCTTTCTTT	CASSPGQAWQDTEAFF
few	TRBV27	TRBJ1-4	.	TGTGCCAGCAGTCTCTCCGGGACAACTAATGAAAAACTGTTTTTT	CASSLSGTTNEKLFF
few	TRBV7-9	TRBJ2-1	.	TGTGCCAGCAACTATAACAATGAGCAGTTCTTC	CASNYNNEQFF
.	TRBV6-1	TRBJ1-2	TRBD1	TGTGCCAGCAGTGACCATGGAGGGACAGGGGGGAACTATGGCTACACCTTC	CASSDHGGTGGNYGYTF
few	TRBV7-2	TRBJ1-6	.	TGTGCCAGCAGCGCTAACAGTATTTCACCCCTCCACTTT	CASSANSISPLHF
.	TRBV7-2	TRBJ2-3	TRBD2	TGTGCCAGCAGCTTCGTTAGCGGGGACAGCACAGATACGCAGTATTTT	CASSFVSGDSTDTQYF
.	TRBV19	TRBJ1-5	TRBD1	TGTGCCAGTGGGGGACAGGGGAATCAGCCCCAGCATTTT	CASGGQGNQPQHF
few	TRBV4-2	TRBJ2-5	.	TGTGCCAGCGCAACCCGACCCACCGAGGGAGGCCAAGAGACCCAGTACTTC	CASATRPTEGGQETQYF
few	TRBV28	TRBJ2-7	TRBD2	TGTGCCAGCAGTTTATCCGGGACTAGCAAGTCCTACGAGCAGTACTTC	CASSLSGTSKSYEQYF
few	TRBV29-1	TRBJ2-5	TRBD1	TGCAGCGTTGCCGGACAGGGTGGGGAGACCCAGTACTTC	CSVAGQGGETQYF
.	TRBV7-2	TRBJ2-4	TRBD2	TGTGCCAGCAGCCCGACTAGCGGCCCTCAAAACATTCAGTACTTC	CASSPTSGPQNIQYF
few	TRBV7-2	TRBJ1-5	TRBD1	TGTGCCAGCAGCGTGGAGATACGGGACAGGGGCAATCAGCCCCAGCATTTT	CASSVEIRDRGNQPQHF
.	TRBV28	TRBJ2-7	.	TGTGCCAGCAGTTTCCGGACAGTGAGCGGTGGGCAGTACTTC	CASSFRTVSGGQYF
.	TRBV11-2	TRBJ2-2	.	TGTGCCAGCAGCTTCCGGGAGCCTGCCGGGGAGCTGTTTTTT	CASSFREPAGELFF
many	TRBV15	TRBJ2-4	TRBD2	TGTGCCACCAGCAGAGATTGGAGCATAGCGGGAGGGCCTAGGAACATTCAGTACTTC	CATSRDWSIAGGPRNIQYF
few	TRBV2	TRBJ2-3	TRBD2	TGTGCCAGCACTGGACTAGCGGGGCCCACAGATACGCAGTATTTT	CASTGLAGPTDTQYF
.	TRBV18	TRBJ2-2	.	TGTGCCAGCTCACCCCTCAGGGGCGAACCCGGGGAGCTGTTTTTT	CASSPLRGEPGELFF
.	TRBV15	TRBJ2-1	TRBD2	TGTGCCACCAGCGGGAGCTCCGGGACTAGCGGGCCTCTCTCCTACAATGAGCAGTTCTTC	CATSGSSGTSGPLSYNEQFF
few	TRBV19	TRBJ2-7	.	TGTGCCAGTAGCATCACGCTCTGGAGTGAAACCTACGAGCAGTACTTC	CASSITLWSETYEQYF
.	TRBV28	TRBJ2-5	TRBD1	TGTGCCAGCAGCCGTCCCAGGGGGCGAGAGGAGACCCAGTACTTC	CASSRPRGREETQYF
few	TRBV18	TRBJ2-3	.	TGTGCCAGCTCACAATACGACAGCTCTAGCGCAGATACGCAGTATTTT	CASSQYDSSSADTQYF
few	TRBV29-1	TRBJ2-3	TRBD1	TGCAGCGCCTGGACAGGGGGCGATGCGCAGTATTTT	CSAWTGGDAQYF
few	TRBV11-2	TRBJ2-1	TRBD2	TGTGCCAGCAGCTTAACTAGCGGGGGCTCGATTGAGCAGTTCTTC	CASSLTSGGSIEQFF
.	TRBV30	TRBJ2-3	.	TGTGCCTGGACAGGGTCTGGGGATACGCAGTATTTT	CAWTGSGDTQYF
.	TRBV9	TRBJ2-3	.	TGTGCCAGCAGCGTCTGGACTAGCACAGATACGCAGTATTTT	CASSVWTSTDTQYF
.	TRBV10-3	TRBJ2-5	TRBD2	TGTGCCAGCAGTAGGAGAGCGGGGGAAGAGACCCAGTACTTC	CASSRRAGEETQYF
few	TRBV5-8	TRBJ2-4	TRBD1	TGTGCCAGCAGCTTGGGGACAGGGTCCGTCATTCAGTACTTC	CASSLGTGSVIQYF
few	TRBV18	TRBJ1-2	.	TGTGCCAGCTCACCCGACCACGGGGGCTACACCTTC	CASSPDHGGYTF
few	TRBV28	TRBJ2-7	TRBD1	TGTGCCAGCACCCGGGACAGATCTTTCCCCTACGAGCAGTACTTC	CASTRDRSFPYEQYF
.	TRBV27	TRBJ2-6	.	TGTGCCAGCAGTTTACGTCCTGGGGCCAACGTCCTGACTTTC	CASSLRPGANVLTF
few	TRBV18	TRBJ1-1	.	TGTGCCAGCTCACTCCCAGAGAACACTGAAGCTTTCTTT	CASSLPENTEAFF
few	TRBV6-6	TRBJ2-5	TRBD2	TGTGCCATCAAGGTCGGGCTAGCGGAAGAGACCCAGTACTTC	CAIKVGLAEETQYF
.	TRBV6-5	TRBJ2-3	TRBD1	TGTGCCAGCAGTCTCTCGGGGACAGGGGGAGATACGCAGTATTTT	CASSLSGTGGDTQYF
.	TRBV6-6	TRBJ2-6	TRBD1	TGTGCCAGCAGTTACCTGGGACAGGCGGGGGCCAACGTCCTGACTTTC	CASSYLGQAGANVLTF
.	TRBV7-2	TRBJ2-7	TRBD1	TGTGCCAGCAGCCGGGGACAGGATTACGAGCAGTACTTC	CASSRGQDYEQYF
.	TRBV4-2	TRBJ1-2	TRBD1	TGTGCCAGCACCGTAGGGGCAGGGGGCCTTGGCTACACCTTC	CASTVGAGGLGYTF